One and the same sample provided the 27 T cell receptor beta chains below, sequenced in a study of cytomegalovirus exposure and HLA in healthy donors. The primer mix had 60 Vbeta and 13 Jbeta primers. TCRdb keeps only in-frame clones here, not all; method: immunoSEQ multiplex PCR. The table shows about 180,000 clones, with less than 85% occurring only once. Sequencing was carried out using PBMCs. The receptor set was obtained from a man aged 18 to 29 in good health and CMV-seronegative.

This chain connects TRBV11-2 to TRBJ2-1; D might be TRBD2 (7 bases). V lost 1 base to trimming and J lost 7 bases, with 14 bases between them. CDR1 and CDR2 from the germline V gene are SGHAT and FQNNGV. The CDR3 spans 15 residues. The CDR3 is CASSLGAGQGNEQFF. CDR3 sequence (DNA): TGTGCCAGCAGCTTAGGAGCGGGGCAGGGGAATGAGCAGTTCTTC.

The V call is TRBV18, the J call TRBJ2-1; TRBD1 agrees at 7 bases. Trimming removed 0 bases from V and 0 bases from J; junction bases left unmatched: 5. Germline loops: CDR1 KGHSH, CDR2 LQKENI. CDR3 length equals 17 residues. The CDR3 sequence is CASSPPTGQSSYNEQFF. The CDR3 bases are TGTGCCAGCTCACCACCGACAGGGCAAAGCTCCTACAATGAGCAGTTCTTC.

The chain recombines TRBV7-9 with TRBJ1-2, with D unresolved. Trimming pared 1 base from V and 0 bases from J, leaving 9 bases between. Looked up from germline, CDR1 is SEHNR and CDR2 is FQNEAQ (reference sequence). CDR3 size: 15 residues. The CDR3 DNA sequence: TGTGCCAGCAGCTTAGTGCGGGGTTCTAACTATGGCTACACCTTC. Translated, it gives CASSLVRGSNYGYTF.

This chain uses TRBV10-3 with TRBJ2-1; D unresolved. Germline V lookup: CDR1 ENHRY, CDR2 SYGVKD. The length of the CDR3 is 12 residues. V was clipped by 10 bases and J by 3 bases, with 10 bases between them. The CDR3 DNA reads as TGTGCCACACTTACCGTCTACAATGAGCAGTTCTTC. This sequence encodes CATLTVYNEQFF.

V gene TRBV7-9 combines with J gene TRBJ1-3; D ambiguous. CDR3 length: 16 residues. Trimming shortened V by 4 bases and J by 0 bases, and 13 bases separated the two germline ends. Germline assignment: CDR1 SEHNR and CDR2 FQNEAQ (reference sequence). CDR3 nucleotides: TGTGCCAGCAGCTCAAAGACACCTTACTCTGGAAACACCATATATTTT. Its translation: CASSSKTPYSGNTIYF. Full variable domain (outside the CDR3, taken from reference TRBV7-9 and TRBJ1-3): DTGVSQNPRHKITKRGQNVTFRCDPISEHNRLYWYRQTLGQGPEFLTYFQNEAQLEKSRLLSDRFSAERPKGSFSTLEIQRTEQGDSAMYLCASSSKTPYSGNTIYFGEGSWLTVV.

The chain recombines TRBV9 with TRBJ2-5; 8 bases fit TRBD2. Germline V CDR1 and CDR2: SGDLS, YYNGEE. The CDR3 totals 15 residues. Germline trimming cut 0 bases from V and 4 bases from J; bases unmatched to any gene: 5. The CDR3 spells CASSVVAGRTETQYF. The CDR3 region has the DNA TGTGCCAGCAGCGTAGTAGCGGGACGGACAGAGACCCAGTACTTC.

The chain is built from TRBV28 and TRBJ2-7, with 10 bases that match TRBD2. The germline V gene has CDR1 MDHEN and CDR2 SYDVKM. The CDR3 runs 15 residues. With 4 bases clipped from V and 3 bases from J, the junction kept 6 bases outside the gene matches. The CDR3 DNA follows: TGTGCCAGCAGTTCCCCTAGCGGGAGATACTACGAGCAGTACTTC. It yields the protein CASSSPSGRYYEQYF. Full variable domain (remainder filled in from reference TRBV28 and TRBJ2-7): DVKVTQSSRYLVKRTGEKVFLECVQDMDHENMFWYRQDPGLGLRLIYFSYDVKMKEKGDIPEGYSVSREKKERFSLILESASTNQTSMYLCASSSPSGRYYEQYFGPGTRLTVT.

V gene TRBV10-3 combines with J gene TRBJ2-7; 8 positions agree with TRBD1. The germline gives CDR1 ENHRY, CDR2 SYGVKD. With V trimmed by 5 bases and J by 3 bases, 12 bases remained unmatched. CDR3 length equals 16 residues. The chain's CDR3 is CAISNQDRVYLYEQYF. The DNA for the CDR3 is TGTGCCATCAGTAATCAGGACAGGGTATACCTCTACGAGCAGTACTTC.

The CDR3 DNA reads TGTGCCAGCAGCTTTGGCGGGAGACGCACCGGGGAGCTGTTTTTT. This translates into CASSFGGRRTGELFF. J is TRBJ2-2 and V is TRBV7-6; 7 bases fit TRBD2. The CDR3 length is 15 residues. J was trimmed by 4 bases and V by 3 bases; bases with no gene match: 5. The germline CDR1 and CDR2 sequences are SGHVS and FNYEAQ.

The rearrangement uses TRBV5-1 and TRBJ2-3; a weak D match, TRBD1 (5 bases). V was cut by 4 bases and J by 5 bases, with 8 bases left in between. From germline, CDR1 is SGHRS and CDR2 YFSETQ. This CDR3 comprises 12 residues. The chain's CDR3 is CASSPQGDTQYF. DNA for the CDR3: TGCGCCAGCAGCCCCCAGGGAGATACGCAGTATTTT.

The chain has TRBV28 and TRBJ1-5; the D is unclear. V was shortened by 7 bases and J by 2 bases, with 15 bases between the two germline ends. The CDR3 extends over 15 amino acids. Germline lookup yields CDR1 MDHEN and CDR2 SYDVKM. This chain's CDR3 is CASTHPGGGNQPQHF. The CDR3 DNA is TGTGCCAGCACCCACCCCGGCGGAGGCAATCAGCCCCAGCATTTT. The full variable domain, in which reference TRBV28 and TRBJ1-5 provide the parts outside the CDR3, is DVKVTQSSRYLVKRTGEKVFLECVQDMDHENMFWYRQDPGLGLRLIYFSYDVKMKEKGDIPEGYSVSREKKERFSLILESASTNQTSMYLCASTHPGGGNQPQHFGDGTRLSIL.

This chain joins TRBV15 and TRBJ1-1; 9 bases fit TRBD1. The V and J ends lost 0 bases and 1 base, in that order; junction bases with no gene match: 0. The germline gives CDR1 LNHNV, CDR2 YYDKDF (reference sequence). The CDR3 length is 15 residues. The CDR3 sequence is CATSREDRGNTEAFF. The CDR3 nucleotides read TGTGCCACCAGCAGAGAGGACAGGGGGAACACTGAAGCTTTCTTT.

The chain has TRBV29-1 and TRBJ2-1; 10 nucleotides line up with TRBD1. The CDR3 runs to 14 residues. CDR1 is SQVTM and CDR2 is ANQGSEA in the germline V gene. With 2 bases clipped from V and 7 bases from J, the junction kept 5 bases outside the gene matches. CDR3 sequence: CSVEKGQGLNEQFF. Written as DNA, the CDR3 is TGCAGCGTTGAAAAGGGACAGGGGTTGAATGAGCAGTTCTTC.

Of note for this clone: At one end the junction does not follow the germline gene, possibly because of a read error. The rearrangement uses TRBV7-9 and TRBJ1-5; possible D gene TRBD1, 5 bases. In germline, CDR1 is SEHNR, CDR2 FQNEAQ (reference sequence). The CDR3 consists of 13 residues. In DNA form, the CDR3 reads TGTTCCAGCAGTGGGCAGGGCGGTCAGCCCCAGCATTTT. As protein: CSSSGQGGQPQHF.

The chain is built from TRBV6-5 and TRBJ2-5, with 8 bases that match TRBD1. The DNA end is a closer match to TRBJ2-7, so the J assignment may be wrong. CDR1 is MNHEY, CDR2 SVGAGI, per germline. This CDR3 is 14 amino acids long. The CDR3 region has the DNA TGTGCCAGCAGTGTTGCCGGGACAGGCTACGAGCAGTACTTC. As protein: CASSVAGTGYEQYF.

V usage is TRBV27 and J usage is TRBJ1-1; weak D call: TRBD1 (5 bases). Germline V gene sequence: CDR1 MNHEY, CDR2 SMNVEV (reference sequence). Trimming shortened V by 1 base and J by 3 bases, and 9 bases separated the two germline ends. The CDR3 spans 14 residues. The CDR3 region has the DNA TGTGCCAGCAGTTTATTCAGGACACACACTGAAGCTTTCTTT. It is translated as CASSLFRTHTEAFF.

The CDR3 DNA is TGTGCCAGCAGCTTAGATGGTAGCGGCAACGCAGATACGCAGTATTTT. Translated: CASSLDGSGNADTQYF. The chain combines TRBV7-2 with TRBJ2-3; tentative D call: TRBD2 (6 bases). The length of the CDR3 is 16 residues. Germline CDR1 and CDR2: SGHTA and FQGNSA. The ends were cut back, 1 base at V and 4 bases at J, with 15 bases in the middle.

Worth noting for this clone: The DNA is left out, because the CDR3 cannot be placed on it with certainty; the CDR3 is given as TCRdb lists it. The rearrangement uses TRBV27 and TRBJ1-6; TRBD1 is the table's D call and was not checked against the DNA. Counting both end residues, the CDR3 totals 17 amino acids. Per germline, CDR1 MNHEY and CDR2 SMNVEV (reference sequence). The CDR3 loop is CASSFLAGGSYNSPLHF.

This clone came up once. This chain joins TRBV30 and TRBJ2-5, with 7 bases identical to TRBD1. J gave up 2 bases and V 4 bases, and 4 bases lay outside the gene matches. CDR1 GTSNPN and CDR2 SVGIG come from the germline V gene (reference sequence). There are 13 residues in the CDR3. CDR3 residues: CAWTGRGQETQYF. The DNA of the CDR3 is TGTGCCTGGACGGGCAGGGGGCAAGAGACCCAGTACTTC. The full variable domain, its missing parts supplied by reference TRBV30 and TRBJ2-5, is SQTIHQWPATLVQPVGSPLSLECTVEGTSNPNLYWYRQAAGRGLQLLFYSVGIGQISSEVPQNLSASRPQDRQFILSSKKLLLSDSGFYLCAWTGRGQETQYFGPGTRLLVL.

The chain has TRBV6-5 and TRBJ2-7; 7 positions match TRBD2. Germline CDR1 MNHEY, CDR2 SVGAGI. The J segment lost 0 bases and the V segment lost 5 bases, leaving 7 bases of the junction unmatched. The CDR3 is made up of 15 amino acids. The CDR3 nucleotides are TGTGCCAGCAGTCACGGGGGGTTCAGCTCCTACGAGCAGTACTTC. Protein sequence: CASSHGGFSSYEQYF.

The chain couples TRBV5-4 to TRBJ2-7; a weak D match, TRBD2 (5 bases). Per germline, CDR1 SGHNT and CDR2 YYREEE (reference sequence). The CDR3 covers 15 residues. V dropped 4 bases and J dropped 0 bases, with 14 bases sitting between them. CDR3 DNA: TGTGCCAGCAGCCCCCGGACGGGAAGCTCCTACGAGCAGTACTTC. Residues: CASSPRTGSSYEQYF.

V gene TRBV10-3 combines with J gene TRBJ1-1; TRBD1 might be the D (6 bases). Germline assignment: CDR1 ENHRY and CDR2 SYGVKD. The CDR3 runs to 13 residues. V was pared by 6 bases and J by 10 bases, with 18 bases between. The CDR3: CAISSGGPSPAFF. The DNA for the CDR3 is TGTGCCATCAGCTCGGGGGGCCCCAGCCCAGCTTTCTTT.

This rearrangement joins TRBV7-9 to TRBJ2-2, with D unresolved. The CDR3 has 10 residues. Germline CDR1 is SEHNR and CDR2 is FQNEAQ (reference sequence). With 4 bases removed from V and 8 bases from J, the gap between germline ends came to 2 bases. CDR3 amino acids: CASSSGELFF. The DNA of the CDR3 is TGTGCCAGCAGCTCGGGGGAGCTGTTTTTT.

The rearrangement joins TRBV7-9 to TRBJ1-4; TRBD1 matches 7 bases. The CDR3 totals 16 residues. V shed 3 bases and J 8 bases; nucleotides not matched to a gene: 12. Looked up from germline, CDR1 is SEHNR and CDR2 is FQNEAQ (reference sequence). The CDR3 loop reads CASSFQGRQGLEKLFF. The DNA of the CDR3 is TGTGCCAGCAGCTTCCAGGGGAGACAGGGCCTAGAAAAACTGTTTTTT.

This clone was seen a single time. This chain connects TRBV6-6 to TRBJ1-2; D uncertain. The V end lost 4 bases, the J end lost 8 bases, and 14 bases lay between the germline ends. Germline V gene lookup returns CDR1 MNHNY and CDR2 SVGAGI (reference sequence). The CDR3 is made up of 13 amino acids. In DNA form, the CDR3 reads TGTGCCAGCAGTTCGCTGCCGGCGGGCGGCTACACCTTC. The encoded protein is CASSSLPAGGYTF.

This clone was counted a few times. This rearrangement joins TRBV7-9 to TRBJ2-7; possibly TRBD1 for D (5 bases). The V and J ends lost 1 base and 7 bases respectively, with 8 bases between them. Germline-derived CDR1 and CDR2 are SEHNR and FQNEAQ (reference sequence). The CDR3 sequence is 12 residues long. CDR3 sequence reads: CASSLVNREQYF. CDR3 bases: TGTGCCAGCAGCTTAGTCAACAGGGAGCAGTACTTC.

The rearrangement joins TRBV30 to TRBJ2-7; 7 bases fit TRBD1. This CDR3 comprises 15 residues. The germline gives CDR1 GTSNPN, CDR2 SVGIG (reference sequence). V dropped 1 base and J dropped 9; count of bases not matched to a gene: 15. The CDR3: CAWSGGQGVNARQYF. DNA for the CDR3: TGTGCCTGGAGTGGGGGCCAGGGGGTAAATGCACGGCAGTACTTC.